This TCR beta chain derives from a study of cytomegalovirus exposure and HLA in healthy donors. Study-level points and caveats: Clusters of TCRs from the first cohort tended to co-occur in the 95 to 150 validation repertoires (as a later analysis found).

Details on this clone: Its antigen is still unknown.

The data were produced by immunoSEQ multiplex PCR, yet TCRdb's version contains in-frame clones alone and is incomplete. This sample has more than 70,000 clones; 90% to 96% occur once, and the top ten carry 1.5% to 2%. Germline V gene data show CDR1 as ENHRY and CDR2 as SYGVKD. There are 14 residues in the CDR3. After removal of 3 bases from V and 3 bases from J, the junction contained 1 base not matched to a gene. V usage is TRBV10-3 and J usage is TRBJ2-5; 10 nucleotides align to TRBD1. The sequenced material came from PBMCs. The sequence came from a man aged 18 to 29 in good health and CMV-seropositive. CDR3 DNA: TGTGCCATCAGTGATGGGACAGGGGAAGAGACCCAGTACTTC. Protein product: CAISDGTGEETQYF.